The entry below describes one TCR beta chain. Its antigen is still unknown. No base qualities exist here, and no much larger clone lies one base off it. A distance of 14 bases separates the germline ends of V and J, which lose 5 bases and 3 bases respectively. The CDR3, cysteine through phenylalanine, is 14 amino acids long. Only CDR3 DNA is held: 42 bases, read in frame from base 1. CDR1 and CDR2 are drawn from the germline V gene: MDHEN, SYDVKM. Libraries came from the immunoSEQ multiplex PCR assay. For most patients, genomic DNA was isolated with the Qiagen DNeasy Blood and Tissue Kit and sent frozen to Adaptive Biotechnologies for TCR sequencing. High-throughput TCR-beta CDR3 sequencing of genomic DNA from most patients was performed by Adaptive Biotechnologies. As for how the authors treated the data: TCR sequencing data for approximately 19 patients were retrieved from Adaptive's ImmunoSEQ software; a few other patients were processed with MiXCR and VDJtools. To correct CD4 versus CD8 sorting errors, any sequence found in both subsets at a frequency ratio below 5:1 was removed. CDR3 nucleotide sequences shared by donor and recipient were removed because the origin of these sequences could not be assigned. To count as alloreactive, a clone needed at least 2-fold expansion over unstimulated cells and a minimum CFSE-low frequency of 0.002% (template counts) or 0.001% (read counts). Clones were considered mappable if detected in sequenced pre-transplant spleen, lymph node, or MLR CFSE-low populations of the donor or recipient. Cumulative frequency of alloreactive clones was calculated as a percentage of all sequences weighted by copy number. TCRdb obtained this table from immuneACCESS and retained in-frame rearrangements with V and J assigned. These tables miss some clones; where compared with another copy, unresolved V genes account for less than half of the shortfall, and the remainder is unexplained. V, J and clone size derive from that table, while D and trimming were established from the DNA sequence. The sample includes about 90,000 clones, with 91% observed a single time. The top ten clonotypes cover more than 0.4% of the sample.

In the paper's terms, the time point label means: cells obtained before transplantation from donor or recipient. CD3+CD4+ and CD3+CD8+ populations were FACS-sorted from unstimulated pre-transplant donor and recipient cells taken from spleen or lymph nodes. This sample was included in a study of graft-versus-host responses after intestinal transplantation (dated by TCRdb to 2020 to 2022). At the level of the whole study: Recipients received multivisceral, liver-intestinal, or isolated intestinal transplants. Anti-thymocyte globulin induction was given to all recipients, followed by maintenance tacrolimus and steroids for about 3 years. Bulk TCR-beta CDR3 sequencing was used to track graft-versus-host and host-versus-graft alloreactive T cell clones in the graft, circulation and bone marrow after intestinal transplantation. To identify alloreactive clones, pre-transplant mixed lymphocyte reaction products were sequenced and compared with unstimulated pre-transplant donor and recipient T cells. The cohort enrolled about two dozen intestinal transplant recipients, one of whom was a retransplant, and a few patients without pretransplant specimens were excluded. Donor T cell macrochimerism was defined as a peak of at least 4% donor T cells among recipient peripheral blood mononuclear cells. Rather than going through the commercial service, samples from a few later patients were sequenced in-house on an Illumina MiSeq and processed with MiXCR. What the research found in general, with its limitations: In patients with donor T cell macrochimerism, the allografts had high GvH to HvG T cell clonal ratios. GvH clones were detected in recipient bone marrow, and some of these GvH clones were observed earlier in ileal mucosa or blood, consistent with an intestinal mucosal origin. Peak levels of circulating GvH clones were associated with declines in HvG clones early after transplant. The relatively low number and heterogeneity of intestinal transplant patients limited the conclusions.

The chain employs TRBV28 and TRBJ2-7; a tentative D match to TRBD1 spans 6 bases. Source: unstimulated CD8+ T cells sorted from spleen or lymph node cells, taken before intestinal transplant. This receptor was taken from a human donor who received an intestinal transplant. In nucleotides, the sequence is TGTGCCAGCAGTCCTCAGGGGTCTGACTACGAGCAGTACTTC. Its translation reads: CASSPQGSDYEQYF.